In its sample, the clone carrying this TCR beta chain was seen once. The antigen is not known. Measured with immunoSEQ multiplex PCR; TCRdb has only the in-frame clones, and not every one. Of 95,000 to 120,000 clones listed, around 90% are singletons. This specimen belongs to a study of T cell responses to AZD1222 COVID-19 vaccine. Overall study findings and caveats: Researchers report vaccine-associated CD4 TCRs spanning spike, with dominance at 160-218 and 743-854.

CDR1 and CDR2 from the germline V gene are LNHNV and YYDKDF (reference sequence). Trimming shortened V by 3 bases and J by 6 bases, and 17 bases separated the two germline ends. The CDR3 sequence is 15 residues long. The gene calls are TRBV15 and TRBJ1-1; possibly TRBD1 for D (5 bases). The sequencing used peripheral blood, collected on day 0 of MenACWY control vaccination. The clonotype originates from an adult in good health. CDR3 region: CATSSEGRVLPEAFF. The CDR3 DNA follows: TGTGCCACCAGCAGCGAGGGCAGGGTATTGCCTGAAGCTTTCTTT.